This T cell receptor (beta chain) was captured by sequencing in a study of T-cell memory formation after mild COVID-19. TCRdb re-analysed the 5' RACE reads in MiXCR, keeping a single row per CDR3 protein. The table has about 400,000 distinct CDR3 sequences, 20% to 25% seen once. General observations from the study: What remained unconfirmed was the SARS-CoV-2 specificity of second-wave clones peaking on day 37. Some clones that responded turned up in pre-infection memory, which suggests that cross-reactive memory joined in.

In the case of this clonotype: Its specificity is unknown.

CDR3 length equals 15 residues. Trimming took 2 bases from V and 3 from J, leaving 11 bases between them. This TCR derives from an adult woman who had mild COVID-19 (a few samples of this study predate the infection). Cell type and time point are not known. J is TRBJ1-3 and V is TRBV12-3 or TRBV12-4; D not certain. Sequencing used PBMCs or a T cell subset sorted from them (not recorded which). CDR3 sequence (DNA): TGTGCCAGCAGTTTAACACAGAATATTGGAAACACCATATATTTT. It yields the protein CASSLTQNIGNTIYF.